The sequence of this T cell receptor (beta chain) was determined in a study of CD8 T cells in ankylosing spondylitis. Broader study findings: The study looked at matched synovial fluid samples from ankylosing spondylitis patients. Disease-linked clones were reported to be significantly enriched there. What seemed typical of ankylosing spondylitis blood was a TCR beta motif built from about eight highly homologous variants. CD8+ disease-linked clones were present at relatively low frequencies in blood.

Only a few counts were recorded for this clonotype. What it binds is unknown. With 2 bases removed from V and 0 bases from J, the gap between germline ends came to 5 bases. The CDR3 has 15 residues. Germline CDR1 and CDR2: SNHLY and FYNNEI. TCRdb itself ran the 5' RACE reads through MiXCR, one entry per CDR3 protein. The sample has 300,000 to 400,000 distinct CDR3 sequences; roughly 14% are singletons. The clonotype comes from a male donor with ankylosing spondylitis or in good health (not recorded which). The chain couples TRBV2 to TRBJ2-6; no clear D. Sample: blood, either unsorted or a sorted T cell fraction (not recorded which). CDR3 nucleotide sequence: TGTGCCAGCAGTGAATTTGGCTCTGGGGCCAACGTCCTGACTTTC. Its protein product is CASSEFGSGANVLTF.